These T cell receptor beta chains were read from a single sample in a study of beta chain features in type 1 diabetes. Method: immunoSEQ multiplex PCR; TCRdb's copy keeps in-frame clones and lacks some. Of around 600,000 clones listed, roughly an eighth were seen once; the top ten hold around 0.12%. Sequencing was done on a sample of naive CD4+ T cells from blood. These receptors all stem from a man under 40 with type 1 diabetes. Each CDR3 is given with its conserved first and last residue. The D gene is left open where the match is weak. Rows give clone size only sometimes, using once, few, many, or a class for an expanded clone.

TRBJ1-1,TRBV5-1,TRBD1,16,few,TGCGCCAGCAGCCCCCAGGGGACAGGGATGAACACTGAAGCTTTCTTT,CASSPQGTGMNTEAFF
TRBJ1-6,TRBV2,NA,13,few,TGTGCCAGCAGTGTAGGGGGGGATTCACCCCTCCACTTT,CASSVGGDSPLHF
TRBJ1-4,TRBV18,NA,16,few,TGTGCCAGCTCACCAAACACCGTTGCAACTAATGAAAAACTGTTTTTT,CASSPNTVATNEKLFF
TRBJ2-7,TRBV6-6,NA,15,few,TGTGCCAGCAGCTCCCGAGCGTCGACCAGGGGCGAGCAGTACTTC,CASSSRASTRGEQYF
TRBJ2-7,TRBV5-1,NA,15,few,TGCGCCAGCAGCTCATCCGGGACACTTGACTACGAGCAGTACTTC,CASSSSGTLDYEQYF
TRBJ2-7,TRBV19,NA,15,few,TGTGCCAGTAACCCCGGCCGGGGCAGCGCCTACGAGCAGTACTTC,CASNPGRGSAYEQYF
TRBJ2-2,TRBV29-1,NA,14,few,TGCAGCGTGAGCTCCGGGACTCACACCGGGGAGCTGTTTTTT,CSVSSGTHTGELFF
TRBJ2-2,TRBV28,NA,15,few,TGTGCCAGCAGTTCGACCGGGGAGAATATCGGGGAGCTGTTTTTT,CASSSTGENIGELFF
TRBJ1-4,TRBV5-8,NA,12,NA,TGTGCCAGCAGCTTGGGTAATGAAAAACTGTTTTTT,CASSLGNEKLFF
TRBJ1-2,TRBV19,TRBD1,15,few,TGTGCCAGTTCGCCCCGGGACAGGGGAGCGGAGGGCTACACCTTC,CASSPRDRGAEGYTF
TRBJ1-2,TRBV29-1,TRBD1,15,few,TGCAGCGTGGGGGACAGGGGTTGGAGGGCCTATGGCTACACCTTC,CSVGDRGWRAYGYTF
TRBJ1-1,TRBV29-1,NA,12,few,TGCAGCGGGGGAATTTTGAACACTGAAGCTTTCTTT,CSGGILNTEAFF
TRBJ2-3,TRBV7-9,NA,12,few,TGTGCCAGCAGCCGGAGTGAAGATACGCAGTATTTT,CASSRSEDTQYF
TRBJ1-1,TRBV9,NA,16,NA,TGTGCCAGCAGCGTAGATGGCGGCAGAAAGAACACTGAAGCTTTCTTT,CASSVDGGRKNTEAFF
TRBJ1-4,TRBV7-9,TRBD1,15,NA,TGTGCCAGCAGTCCTCAGACAGGGGCAAATGAAAAACTGTTTTTT,CASSPQTGANEKLFF
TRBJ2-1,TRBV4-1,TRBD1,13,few,TGCGCCAGCAGCCGCATACAGGGGAATGAGCAGTTCTTC,CASSRIQGNEQFF
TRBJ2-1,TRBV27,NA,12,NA,TGTGCCAGCAGGGGTTTCTACAATGAGCAGTTCTTC,CASRGFYNEQFF
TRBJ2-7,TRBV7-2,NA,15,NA,TGTGCCAGCAGCCCAGACGGTCGTGCGGGCTACGAGCAGTACTTC,CASSPDGRAGYEQYF
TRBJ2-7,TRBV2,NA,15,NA,TGTGCCAGCAGTGAGAAAGGGTATAGCTCCTACGAGCAGTACTTC,CASSEKGYSSYEQYF
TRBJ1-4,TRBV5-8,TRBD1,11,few,TGTGCCAGCAGCCGGACAGGGCAGGGACCATTT,CASSRTGQGPF
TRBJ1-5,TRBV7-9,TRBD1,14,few,TGTGCCAGCAGCCAACTGACAGGGTACGACCCCCAGCATTTT,CASSQLTGYDPQHF
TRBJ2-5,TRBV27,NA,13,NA,TGTGCCAGCACGGGCAGAGCCTACGAGACCCAGTACTTC,CASTGRAYETQYF
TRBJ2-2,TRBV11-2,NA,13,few,TGTGCCAGCAGCCCCCGGTTCGCCGGGGAGCTGTTTTTT,CASSPRFAGELFF
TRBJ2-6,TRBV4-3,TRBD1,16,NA,TGCGCCAGCAGCCAAGGGACAGGGACTGGGGCCAACGTCCTGACTTTC,CASSQGTGTGANVLTF
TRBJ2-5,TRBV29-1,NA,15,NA,TGCAGCGTTGAAGATGGGTCTAGTGAATGGGAGGCCCAGTACTTC,CSVEDGSSEWEAQYF
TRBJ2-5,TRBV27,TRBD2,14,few,TGTGCCAGCAGGATAGGGGAGGGTAGAGAGACCCAGTACTTC,CASRIGEGRETQYF
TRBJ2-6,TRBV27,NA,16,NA,TGTGCCAGGCGTTCAGTGCGAAATCGTGGGGCCAACGTCCTGACTTTC,CARRSVRNRGANVLTF
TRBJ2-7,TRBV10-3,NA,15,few,TGTGCCATCAGTGAGTCGAAAAGAGAGGGGGTGGTGCAGTACTTC,CAISESKREGVVQYF
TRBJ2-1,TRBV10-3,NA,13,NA,TGTGCCGTAGCCCGCACTCGGGACCATGAGCAGTTCTTC,CAVARTRDHEQFF
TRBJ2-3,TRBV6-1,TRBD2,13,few,TGTGCCAGCAGTGAAGAGACTAGCAATACGCAGTATTTT,CASSEETSNTQYF
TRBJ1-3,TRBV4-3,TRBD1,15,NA,TGCGCCAGCAGCCGGGACAGGGGATCGAGAAACACCATATATTTT,CASSRDRGSRNTIYF
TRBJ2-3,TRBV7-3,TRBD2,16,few,TGTGCCAGCAGCTTCGGGGTAGCGGGGTCCACAGATACGCAGTATTTT,CASSFGVAGSTDTQYF
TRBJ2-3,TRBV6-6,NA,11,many,TGTGCCAGCAGGACCACAGATACGCAGTATTTT,CASRTTDTQYF
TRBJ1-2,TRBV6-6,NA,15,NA,TGTGCCAGCAGTTATCGGACAGTCACTAACTATGGCTACACCTTC,CASSYRTVTNYGYTF
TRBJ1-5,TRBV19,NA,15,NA,TGTGCCAGTAGTATGATGAGCGGAAGCAATCAGCCCCAGCATTTT,CASSMMSGSNQPQHF
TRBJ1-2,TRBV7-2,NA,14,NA,TGTGCCAGCAGATTAACCTCCGGGGATTATGGCTACACCTTC,CASRLTSGDYGYTF
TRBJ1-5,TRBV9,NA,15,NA,TGTGCCAGCAGCGTAGATGGGAGTGGCAATCAGCCCCAGCATTTT,CASSVDGSGNQPQHF
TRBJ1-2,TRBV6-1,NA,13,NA,TGTGCCAGCAGTGAAGACGGCCGCAAGGGCTACACCTTC,CASSEDGRKGYTF
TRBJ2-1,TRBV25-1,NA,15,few,TGTGCCAGCAGTGCAACCTTCATCTCCTACAATGAGCAGTTCTTC,CASSATFISYNEQFF
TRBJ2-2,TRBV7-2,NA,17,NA,TGTGCCAGCAGCGCCAGGGGCAGCCGCTGGGGCACCGGGGAGCTGTTTTTT,CASSARGSRWGTGELFF
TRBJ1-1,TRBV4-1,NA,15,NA,TGCGCCAGCAGCCAAGCTCTAGGCAGTAACACTGAAGCTTTCTTT,CASSQALGSNTEAFF
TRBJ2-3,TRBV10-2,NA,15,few,TGCGCCAGCAGTGCGGACTTAACTGGCCGAGATACGCAGTATTTT,CASSADLTGRDTQYF